These 14 T cell receptor beta chains came from one sample sequenced in a study of T and B cells in COVID-19 patients. BIOMED2 TRB-A/B primer pools were used in multiplex TRB PCR. TCRdb ran MiXCR on the multiplex PCR reads and lists one entry per CDR3 protein. The repertoire includes more than 20,000 distinct CDR3 sequences, about 30% of them detected once, and more than 1.5% sits in the top ten. TRB was amplified from about 240-490 ng of blood genomic DNA. Sequencing was done on a sample of blood. Receptors were obtained from a human donor who had recovered from COVID-19.

The rearrangement uses TRBV27 and TRBJ2-7, with 7 bases identical to TRBD1. Trimming cost V 3 bases and J 3 bases; bases outside gene matches: 2. Germline V gene sequence: CDR1 MNHEY, CDR2 SMNVEV (reference sequence). The CDR3 covers 13 residues. The CDR3 sequence is CASSFRQGYEQYF. CDR3 bases: TGTGCCAGCAGTTTCCGACAGGGCTACGAGCAGTACTTC.

V usage is TRBV5-4 and J usage is TRBJ2-1; 9 nucleotides align to TRBD1. Germline V CDR1 and CDR2: SGHNT, YYREEE (reference sequence). CDR3 size: 15 residues. The trim removed 5 bases at V and 7 bases at J, leaving 10 bases unmatched. The CDR3 protein is CASRRTGDGLNEQFF. CDR3 coding DNA: TGTGCCAGCAGAAGGACAGGGGATGGCTTGAATGAGCAGTTCTTC. Combining the CDR3 with reference TRBV5-4 and TRBJ2-1 gives the whole variable domain ETGVTQSPTHLIKTRGQQVTLRCSSQSGHNTVSWYQQALGQGPQFIFQYYREEENGRGNFPPRFSGLQFPNYSSELNVNALELDDSALYLCASRRTGDGLNEQFFGPGTRLTVL.

The chain is built from TRBV5-4 and TRBJ1-5, with TRBD1 matching over 7 bases. The junction had 8 bases not matched to a gene; V was cut back by 1 base and J by 1 base. Germline V gene data show CDR1 as SGHNT and CDR2 as YYREEE (reference sequence). This CDR3 spans 17 amino acids. CDR3 loop: CASSLLDRLLSNQPQHF. The CDR3 DNA follows: TGTGCCAGCAGCTTGTTGGACAGGCTATTGAGCAATCAGCCCCAGCATTTT.

In its sample, this clonotype ranks as medium-sized. V usage is TRBV12-3 or TRBV12-4 and J usage is TRBJ2-2; 9 bases map to TRBD1. The junction had 7 bases not matched to a gene; V was cut back by 4 bases and J by 4 bases. The CDR3 length is 16 residues. The CDR3 protein is CASSSNRGRSTGELFF. Written as DNA, the CDR3 is TGTGCCAGCAGTTCTAACAGGGGGCGTAGCACCGGGGAGCTGTTTTTT.

The sample holds many counts of this clonotype. This sequence joins TRBV27 and TRBJ2-7; unclear D gene. This CDR3 has 11 amino acids. CDR1 is MNHEY, CDR2 SMNVEV, per germline (reference sequence). The V gene lost 9 bases and the J gene lost 4 bases, with 10 bases spanning the gap. The CDR3 DNA sequence: TGTGCCAGTTGGGAAGGGTACGAGCAGTACTTC. It codes for CASWEGYEQYF.

This clonotype is termed medium-sized. The chain joins TRBV18 to TRBJ2-6; D remains ambiguous. Germline CDR1 and CDR2: KGHSH and LQKENI. V lost 3 bases to trimming and J lost 2 bases, with 8 bases between them. This CDR3 is 15 amino acids long. The CDR3 region has the DNA TGTGCCAGCTCACCCTTACCCACTGGGGCCAACGTCCTGACTTTC. Protein: CASSPLPTGANVLTF.

This clonotype has just a few counts. J is TRBJ2-2 and V is TRBV6-2 or TRBV6-3, with 13 bases lining up with TRBD2. CDR1 and CDR2 (germline): MNHEY, SVGEGT. Trimming cost V 6 bases and J 6 bases; bases outside gene matches: 4. CDR3 length: 15 residues. The CDR3 is CASRPTSGRAGELFF. CDR3 DNA: TGTGCCAGCAGGCCTACTAGCGGGAGGGCCGGGGAGCTGTTTTTT.

Points on this clonotype: One base away lies a much larger clone, so this may be a sequencing read error. This CDR3 fails to terminate in the conserved phenylalanine or tryptophan, so it likely reflects a read error. The V gene is TRBV5-4, the J gene TRBJ1-6, with 9 bases that match TRBD1. Per the germline V gene, CDR1 is SGHNT and CDR2 is YYREEE (reference sequence). The V and J ends lost 4 bases and 7 bases, in that order; junction bases with no gene match: 6. This CDR3 has 15 amino acids. Written as DNA, the CDR3 is TGTGCCAGCAGCCCGGCCGGGACAGGGAATTCACCCCTCCACTTG. Residues: CASSPAGTGNSPLHL.

The CDR3 DNA is TGTGCCAGCAGCTCACTATATGGAGACAGGGGCACAGATACGCAGTATTTT. Amino acids: CASSSLYGDRGTDTQYF. The gene calls are TRBV7-9 and TRBJ2-3; TRBD1 aligns across 7 bases. Germline-derived CDR1 and CDR2 are SEHNR and FQNEAQ (reference sequence). The CDR3 has 17 amino acids. V trimming: 4 bases; J trimming: 1 base; junction bases outside the gene matches: 11.

This clonotype was seen a few times. The V call is TRBV12-3 or TRBV12-4, the J call TRBJ1-1, with a possible D match to TRBD1 (5 bases). This CDR3 is built from 13 residues. Deletions cut 3 bases from V and 2 bases from J, with 7 bases between. The CDR3 bases are TGTGCCAGCAGTTTTGGGGGAAACACTGAAGCTTTCTTT. Translation gives CASSFGGNTEAFF.

V gene TRBV12-3 or TRBV12-4 combines with J gene TRBJ2-7; 15 nucleotides line up with TRBD2. This CDR3 comprises 15 residues. CDR3 coding DNA: TGTGCTAGTGGTGCGGGACTAGCGGGGGGCTACGAGCAGTACTTC. It codes for CASGAGLAGGYEQYF.

This sequence joins TRBV5-6 and TRBJ2-1; the D is unclear. Germline values: CDR1 SGHDT, CDR2 YYEEEE. This CDR3 is 17 amino acids long. V gave up 2 bases and J gave up 0 bases, with 15 bases separating them. CDR3 sequence: CASSLLLVVSSYNEQFF. The CDR3 coding sequence is TGTGCCAGCAGCTTATTGTTGGTCGTAAGCTCCTACAATGAGCAGTTCTTC.

This chain links TRBV4-2 with TRBJ1-6; the match to TRBD1 covers 7 bases. The CDR3 has 15 residues. Germline V lookup: CDR1 LGHNA, CDR2 YNFKEQ. J was trimmed by 9 bases and V by 3 bases; bases with no gene match: 8. The CDR3 DNA is TGTGCCAGCAGCCAGAGACAGGGTGTCGGTTCACCCCTCCACTTT. It yields the protein CASSQRQGVGSPLHF.

The chain is built from TRBV6-2 or TRBV6-3 and TRBJ2-1; 7 bases agree with TRBD1. Germline V gives CDR1 MNHEY, CDR2 SVGEGT. The junction had 19 bases not matched to a gene; V was cut back by 10 bases and J by 7 bases. CDR3 length: 16 amino acids. CDR3 in amino acids: CATLQTGRGPKNEQFF. CDR3 in DNA: TGTGCCACTCTGCAGACGGGTAGGGGGCCGAAAAATGAGCAGTTCTTC.